The entry that follows covers one TCR beta chain sequence. This clonotype has a count of ten or more. This receptor's antigen is unknown. No qualities accompany the bases; no much larger clone lies one base away. This specimen belongs to a study of T cells in Graves' hyperthyroidism and ophthalmopathy (dated 2019 in TCRdb). Regarding the research as a whole: Peripheral blood samples were taken at the time of initial diagnosis, prior to any treatment. To identify TCR V-J signatures that set the groups apart, the researchers used a discovery cohort of more than 95 patients, made up of some 41 with Graves' ophthalmopathy and 57 with stable Graves' hyperthyroidism. Prospective prediction of ophthalmopathy was tested in an independent validation cohort of about 19 hyperthyroidism patients and some 17 patients who later progressed to ophthalmopathy. The 100 or so discovery patients were randomly split 7:3 into training and test sets. The study also compared thyroid tissue and blood T-cell repertoires from five or six Graves' hyperthyroidism patients. After blood sampling, hyperthyroidism patients were treated with methimazole at a starting dose of 30 mg daily, and ophthalmopathy patients were treated with high-dose intravenous methylprednisolone. TCR Vbeta CDR3 sequencing of 130 to 150 peripheral blood samples (roughly 41 ophthalmopathy, 75 hyperthyroidism and approximately 17 progressor patients) is reported in the paper. What the study reported, not specific to this receptor: A model built on a 13 V-J signature distinguished ophthalmopathy from stable hyperthyroidism, reaching 85% to 90% sensitivity and 81% to 83% specificity in cross-validation and 80%/75% in testing. Sample size was not statistically predetermined, and investigators were not blinded to group allocation. Most expanded thyroid clonotypes (frequency above 0.001) were also detected in blood, a finding suggesting that blood repertoires may reflect thyroid immune responses. During validation, the model predicted progression to ophthalmopathy a median of around 6 months ahead of onset, with almost 71% sensitivity and roughly 72% specificity.

The CDR3, from cysteine to phenylalanine, totals 13 residues. The retained sequence is limited to the CDR3, 39 bases, with the frame set at the first base. Trimming takes 6 bases off V and 2 bases off J; junction bases not matched to a gene: 3. Stable Graves' hyperthyroidism was defined as no progression to ophthalmopathy during 18 months of follow-up. The hyperthyroidism patients were between 18 and 65 years old and newly diagnosed, with a disease duration of less than 2 months. The study excluded patients with uncontrolled infections, other autoimmune diseases, pregnancy or lactation. Clinical symptoms, serum thyroxine and TRAb, thyroid ultrasound, and orbital computed tomography formed the basis for the diagnoses. PBMCs were isolated from about 9.1 ml of fresh peripheral blood by Ficoll-Paque density gradient centrifugation. Total RNA was extracted with Trizol reagent, and quality was checked on an Agilent 2100 Bioanalyzer.

TCR beta CDR3 regions were amplified from RNA transcripts. The first round of RT-PCR for the TCR CDR3 was performed with the HTBI primer set and the Qiagen OneStep RT-PCR kit. Libraries were constructed in a second round of multiplex PCR, after which size selection and purification were performed. Paired-end sequencing of the libraries was performed with 100 bp reads on an Illumina HiSeq2000. For the original study's pipeline: SOAPnuke was used to process the raw data, removing reads that contained adapters or uncalled bases, had a mean Phred below 15, or lacked an exact match to the constant primer or identifier. High-quality paired reads were merged with COPE v1.2.5, and unique nucleotide sequences were defined as clonotypes. Clonotypes were aligned to IMGT TRBV, TRBD and TRBJ reference segments using MiTCR v1.1. Only V-J combinations with frequency above 0.0001, covering 99.2% of repertoires, were analysed. The TCS score was defined as F50 (clonal expansion) divided by E x V (chaos), with BLOSUM62-based TCRdist calculated between CDR3 peptides within each V-J. Welch's t-statistics and random forest reduced fewer than 600 V-J features to 10 to 15, which were used in a naive Bayes classifier (R e1071). TCRdb handled the public reads itself, with Q25 trimming in fastp and clone calling in MiXCR, and kept productive beta chains. Each record represents a unique CDR3 protein, reported with the most common genes and DNA among its rows. The V and J calls and clone size come from TCRdb's table, not from the authors' own analysis. The sample table shows some 700,000 distinct CDR3 sequences, and around a sixth are seen once. The biggest ten clones account for around 15% of the sample.

The specimen sequenced was blood. The receptor comes from a man aged 50 to 60 with Graves' hyperthyroidism. The chain is assembled from TRBV12-3 or TRBV12-4 and TRBJ1-2, with 7 central nucleotides matching TRBD1. The nucleotide sequence reads as follows: TGTGCCAGCAGCGGGACAGAGAACTATGGCTACACCTTC. Its amino acids are CASSGTENYGYTF.